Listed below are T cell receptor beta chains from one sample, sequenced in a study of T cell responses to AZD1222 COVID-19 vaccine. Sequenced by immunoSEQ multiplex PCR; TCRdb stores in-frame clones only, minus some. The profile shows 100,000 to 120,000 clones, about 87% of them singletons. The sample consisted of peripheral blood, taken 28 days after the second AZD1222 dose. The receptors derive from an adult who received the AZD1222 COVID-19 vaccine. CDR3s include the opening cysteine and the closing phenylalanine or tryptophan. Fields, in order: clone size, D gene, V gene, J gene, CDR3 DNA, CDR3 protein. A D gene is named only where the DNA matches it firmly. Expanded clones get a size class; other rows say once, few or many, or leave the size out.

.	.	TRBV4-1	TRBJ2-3	TGCGCCAGCAGCCAAGATACGAGGGCGGATACGCAGTATTTT	CASSQDTRADTQYF
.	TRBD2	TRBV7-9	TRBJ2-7	TGTGCCAGCAGCCGCGCGACTAGCGGGGGGTCTAGCTCCTACGAGCAGTACTTC	CASSRATSGGSSSYEQYF
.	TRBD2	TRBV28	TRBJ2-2	TGTGCCAGCCTCGGCGCTAGCGGGGAGGCCGGGGAGCTGTTTTTT	CASLGASGEAGELFF
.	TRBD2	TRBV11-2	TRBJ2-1	TGTGCCAGCAGCTTAGGGGCGGGGGGTGAGCAGTTCTTC	CASSLGAGGEQFF
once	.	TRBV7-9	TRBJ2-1	TGTGCCAGCAGCTTGGGGGCCAATGAGCAGTTCTTC	CASSLGANEQFF
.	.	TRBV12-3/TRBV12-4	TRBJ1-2	TGTGCCAGCAGTTTAGGTGGGGCGAGTGGCTACACCTTC	CASSLGGASGYTF
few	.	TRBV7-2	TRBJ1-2	TGTGCCAGCAGCTCCCAGGGCGCGGGCTATGGCTACACCTTC	CASSSQGAGYGYTF
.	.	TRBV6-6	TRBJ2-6	TGTGCCAGCAGTTACTACTTACCTTCTGGGGCCAACGTCCTGACTTTC	CASSYYLPSGANVLTF
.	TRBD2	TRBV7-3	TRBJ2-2	TGTGCCAGCAGCTTGTCGTCGGGGGGGCGTAGCACCGGGGAGCTGTTTTTT	CASSLSSGGRSTGELFF
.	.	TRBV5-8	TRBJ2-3	TGTGCCAGCATCCCGCGTATGAGCGCGGGCACAGATACGCAGTATTTT	CASIPRMSAGTDTQYF
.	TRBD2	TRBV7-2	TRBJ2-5	TGTGCCAGCAGCCCCGGGAGGGGAGAGACCCAGTACTTC	CASSPGRGETQYF
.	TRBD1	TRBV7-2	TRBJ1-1	TGTGCCAGCAGCAGACCTACAGGGGGCACTGAAGCTTTCTTT	CASSRPTGGTEAFF